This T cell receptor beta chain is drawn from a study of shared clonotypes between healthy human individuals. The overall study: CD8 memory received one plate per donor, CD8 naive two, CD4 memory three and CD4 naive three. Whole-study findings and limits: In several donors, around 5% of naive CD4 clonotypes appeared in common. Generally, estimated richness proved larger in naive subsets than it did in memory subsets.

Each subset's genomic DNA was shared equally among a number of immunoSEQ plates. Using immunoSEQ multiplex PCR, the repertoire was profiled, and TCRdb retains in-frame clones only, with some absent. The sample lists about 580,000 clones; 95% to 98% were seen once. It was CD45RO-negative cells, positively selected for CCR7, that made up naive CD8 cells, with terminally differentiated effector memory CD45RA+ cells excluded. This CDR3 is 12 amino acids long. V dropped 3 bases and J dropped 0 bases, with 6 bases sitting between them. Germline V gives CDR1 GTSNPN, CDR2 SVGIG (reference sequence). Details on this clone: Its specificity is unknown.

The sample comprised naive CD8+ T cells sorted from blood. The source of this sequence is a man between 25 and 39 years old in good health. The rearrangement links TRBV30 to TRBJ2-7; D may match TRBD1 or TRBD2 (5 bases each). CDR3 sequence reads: CAWSGTSYEQYF. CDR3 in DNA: TGTGCCTGGAGCGGGACCTCCTACGAGCAGTACTTC.